Presented here are 2 T cell receptor beta chains from one specimen sequenced in a study of blood T cell repertoires in COVID-19. Sequenced by immunoSEQ multiplex PCR; TCRdb stores in-frame clones only, minus some. The sample lists under 45,000 clones, 80% to 90% seen once, with more than 4.5% in the top ten. Sequencing was carried out using peripheral blood. These TCRs come from a man in his forties with active COVID-19.

The gene calls are TRBV18 and TRBJ1-1, with 7 nucleotides matching TRBD1. The CDR3 length is 12 residues. Germline V lookup: CDR1 KGHSH, CDR2 LQKENI. V was pared by 2 bases and J by 6 bases, with 0 bases of the junction left unmatched. The DNA for the CDR3 is TGTGCCAGCTCACCAGGACAGGCTGAAGCTTTCTTT. This translates into CASSPGQAEAFF.

This chain uses TRBV27 with TRBJ1-2; TRBD1 matches 11 bases. CDR3 length: 17 residues. V shed 5 bases, J shed 3 bases, and the junction held 11 bases outside the gene matches. Germline V gene sequence: CDR1 MNHEY, CDR2 SMNVEV (reference sequence). CDR3 sequence reads: CASSLDRGRGSYYGYTF. The CDR3 coding sequence is TGTGCCAGCAGTCTGGACAGGGGGCGGGGGAGTTACTATGGCTACACCTTC.